This record concerns one T cell receptor beta chain sequence. Trimming pared 1 base from V and 3 bases from J, leaving 13 bases between. The CDR3 loop spans 16 amino acids. CDR1 is MGHRA and CDR2 is YSYEKL in the germline V gene. These data belong to a study of Ad26.COV2.S vaccination and SARS-CoV-2 variants. Treatment described: 15 to 20 received Ad26.COV2.S at low or high dose, single or two shots; roughly five received placebo; per-sample allocation not given. Samples were taken on day 63 after the first vaccine or placebo injection. Repertoires were generated with immunoSEQ multiplex PCR, while TCRdb's copy carries only in-frame clones and drops some. The sample contains approximately 410,000 clones, over 75% of which appear only once.

J is TRBJ1-3 and V is TRBV4-1; D ambiguous. The origin of this receptor is a person aged 18-65 years who received the Ad26.COV2.S COVID-19 vaccine or a placebo. The sequencing used peripheral blood, collected in a trial of Ad26.COV2.S vaccine versus placebo. The CDR3 region has the DNA TGCGCCAGCAGCCAAGGGTCTGGGGTGGATGGAAACACCATATATTTT. It specifies CASSQGSGVDGNTIYF.